This section outlines one T cell receptor (beta chain) sequence together with its context. Germline values: CDR1 SGHRS, CDR2 YFSETQ. V trimming: 0 bases; J trimming: 4 bases; junction bases outside the gene matches: 6. This CDR3 spans 16 amino acids. This sample is part of a study of blood T cell repertoires in COVID-19. Across the whole study: From T cells, B-cell-depleted T cells, or PBMCs came the material, which was cDNA or gDNA.

Clones were sequenced by immunoSEQ multiplex PCR, and TCRdb holds only the in-frame ones, with some missing. The data show over 55,000 clones, roughly 82% seen once. The sequence was collected from a woman of 80 years or more with acute or convalescent COVID-19. The chain is built from TRBV5-1 and TRBJ1-3, with TRBD1 matching 8 bases. Sample: peripheral blood. CDR3 residues: CASSLGGRGLGNTIYF. The CDR3 DNA follows: TGCGCCAGCAGCTTGGGAGGCAGGGGGCTAGGAAACACCATATATTTT.